This T cell receptor (beta chain) was sequenced in a study of OX40 agonist ivuxolimab in advanced cancers. Study details: Anti-PD-1, anti-PD-L1 or anti-CTLA-4 therapy given earlier was allowed, and approximately 40% had some. Findings and caveats of the study: In the expanded peripheral T cells, antigen specificity was never determined. Among patients with partial responses at 0.1-3.0 mg/kg, clonal expansion was among the lowest.

CDR3 length equals 13 residues. The V and J ends lost 4 bases and 7 bases respectively, with 11 bases between them. Per the germline V gene, CDR1 is LNHDA and CDR2 is SQIVND (reference sequence). Exclusion applied to patients with autoimmune disease history or systemic immunosuppression. Here immunoSEQ multiplex PCR was the method, and the copy in TCRdb shows in-frame clones only, minus some. The sample contains 100,000 to 120,000 clones, about nine tenths of which appear only once. Of note for this clone: The antigen remains undetermined.

The chain combines TRBV19 with TRBJ2-1; D is unclear. The clonotype comes from an adult with an advanced solid tumor such as melanoma, head and neck, liver or kidney cancer. Sample: CD4+ or CD8+ T cells sorted from blood, taken in a trial of the OX40 agonist ivuxolimab. The CDR3 nucleotides are TGTGCCAGTAGTACAGACGCAGGTAATGAGCAGTTCTTC. It codes for CASSTDAGNEQFF.